The TCR beta chain described here comes from a study of shared clonotypes between healthy human individuals. Caucasian adults living in Nashville, Tennessee, provided all samples. Repertoires were generated with immunoSEQ multiplex PCR, while TCRdb's copy carries only in-frame clones and drops some. Among more than 450,000 clones, roughly 78% were seen once, and the ten largest hold 10% to 15%. The sequence was collected from a woman in her thirties or forties in good health. Some clones in this sample may be carry-over from other donors' samples. Sequences were obtained from PBMCs.

CDR3 in amino acids: CASSGLAGYNEQFF. The CDR3 region has the DNA TGTGCCAGCAGTGGGCTAGCGGGGTACAATGAGCAGTTCTTC. V usage is TRBV25-1 and J usage is TRBJ2-1, with TRBD2 matching over 9 bases. CDR3 length: 14 amino acids. Trimming took 4 bases from V and 4 from J; bases not matched to a gene: 2. Germline CDR1 MGHDK, CDR2 SYGVNS.